Described below is a single TCR beta chain sequence and its context. This table comes from immunoSEQ multiplex PCR, and its TCRdb copy is limited to in-frame clones, with some not included. Of some 170,000 clones detected, about 88% appear once; the ten largest clones hold less than 1.5%. V lost 9 bases and J 2 bases, leaving 10 bases between the germline ends. This CDR3 comprises 12 residues. Germline lookup yields CDR1 SNHLY and CDR2 FYNNEI. This specimen belongs to a study of blood T cell repertoires in COVID-19. This chain connects TRBV2 to TRBJ1-2; a weak D match, TRBD1 (5 bases). Sequenced: PBMCs or T cells enriched from blood (not recorded which). The receptor was isolated from a human donor with acute COVID-19. The donor label of this sample is uncertain. The DNA for the CDR3 is TGTGCCAGGACGGGGGGAAACTATGGCTACACCTTC. It encodes CARTGGNYGYTF.